Below, 24 T cell receptor beta chains from the same sample are listed, as sequenced in a study of blood T cell repertoires in COVID-19. Repertoires were generated with immunoSEQ multiplex PCR, while TCRdb's copy carries only in-frame clones and drops some. The table has just over 95,000 clones, 80% to 85% seen once. The sample taken for sequencing was peripheral blood. These TCRs come from a man aged 55 to 69 with acute or convalescent COVID-19.

The rearrangement uses TRBV27 and TRBJ2-5, with 9 bases that match TRBD2. V gave up 2 bases and J gave up 3 bases; unmatched junction bases: 7. Germline V lookup: CDR1 MNHEY, CDR2 SMNVEV (reference sequence). This CDR3 has 16 residues. The CDR3 here is CASSLVPGLAKETQYF. In nucleotides, the CDR3 is TGTGCCAGCAGTTTAGTCCCGGGACTAGCAAAAGAGACCCAGTACTTC.

This clone has just one count. The rearrangement uses TRBV28 and TRBJ2-5; a possible D gene is TRBD1 (7 bases). This CDR3 is 13 amino acids long. Trimming took off 11 bases at V and 4 bases at J, with 17 bases between the two ends. Germline assignment: CDR1 MDHEN and CDR2 SYDVKM. For the CDR3, the DNA is TGTGCCGCAGGGGGGACAGCGCGAGAGACCCAGTACTTC. This encodes CAAGGTARETQYF.

The chain is built from TRBV28 and TRBJ1-2, with TRBD1 identical over 7 bases. The J segment lost 8 bases and the V segment lost 5 bases, leaving 11 bases of the junction unmatched. This CDR3 is built from 14 residues. Germline V lookup: CDR1 MDHEN, CDR2 SYDVKM. The CDR3 region has the DNA TGTGCCAGCAGTGCCGGGACAGTACGAGGGGGCTACACCTTC. It translates to CASSAGTVRGGYTF.

This rearrangement joins TRBV25-1 to TRBJ2-5; 8 positions agree with TRBD2. The CDR3 length is 15 residues. The trim removed 3 bases at V and 1 base at J, leaving 4 bases unmatched. CDR1 and CDR2 (germline): MGHDK, SYGVNS. CDR3 coding DNA: TGTGCCAGCAGTGACCCTGGGACTAGCCAAGAGACCCAGTACTTC. This encodes CASSDPGTSQETQYF.

The chain carries TRBV5-1 and TRBJ2-3; weak D call: TRBD1 (6 bases). The V gene's germline CDR1 is SGHRS and CDR2 YFSETQ. Trimming cost V 2 bases and J 2 bases, with 9 bases left between them. This CDR3 has 14 amino acids. The CDR3 DNA sequence: TGCGCCAGCAGCTTAGGACAGTTCACAGATACGCAGTATTTT. Translating it yields CASSLGQFTDTQYF.

V usage is TRBV9 and J usage is TRBJ1-3; D not certain. Germline loops: CDR1 SGDLS, CDR2 YYNGEE. The CDR3 has 16 amino acids. Trimming stripped 3 bases from V and 0 bases from J, with 13 bases between. The CDR3 spells CASSGRGVFSGNTIYF. The CDR3, as DNA: TGTGCCAGCAGCGGACGGGGAGTTTTCTCTGGAAACACCATATATTTT.

This chain uses TRBV6-5 with TRBJ1-4; perhaps TRBD1 as D (5 bases). The V gene's germline CDR1 is MNHEY and CDR2 SVGAGI. This CDR3 has 12 amino acids. The V and J ends lost 5 bases and 11 bases respectively, with 12 bases between them. The CDR3 here is CASSTTGGKLFF. CDR3 nucleotide sequence: TGTGCCAGCAGTACTACCGGGGGGAAACTGTTTTTT.

This chain connects TRBV6-6 to TRBJ1-1; TRBD1 is a possible D gene (5 bases). CDR3 length: 16 residues. Looked up from germline, CDR1 is MNHNY and CDR2 is SVGAGI (reference sequence). V shed 3 bases and J shed 3 bases, with 17 bases lying between them. Written as DNA, the CDR3 is TGTGCCAGCAGTTATCCAAACAAGGGGCGCGACACTGAAGCTTTCTTT. Its protein product is CASSYPNKGRDTEAFF.

V usage is TRBV6-5 and J usage is TRBJ2-7; 7 nucleotides agree with TRBD1. The J segment lost 1 base and the V segment lost 6 bases, leaving 9 bases of the junction unmatched. The CDR3 is 15 residues long. The germline V gene has CDR1 MNHEY and CDR2 SVGAGI. In nucleotides, the CDR3 is TGTGCCAGCAGAATTACAGGGGACGGGTCCTACGAGCAGTACGTC. Its translation is CASRITGDGSYEQYV.

This clone has a single count. This sequence joins TRBV28 and TRBJ1-1; 11 bases fit TRBD1. The CDR3 is 15 amino acids. Trimming took 6 bases from V and 4 from J; bases not matched to a gene: 7. CDR1 MDHEN and CDR2 SYDVKM come from the germline V gene. The CDR3 coding sequence is TGTGCCAGCAGGGAGGGGACAGGGGGGGTCACTGAAGCTTTCTTT. Its translation: CASREGTGGVTEAFF.

V is TRBV12-5 and J is TRBJ2-1; perhaps TRBD2 as D (6 bases). The V and J ends lost 6 bases and 0 bases respectively, with 12 bases between them. CDR3 size: 15 residues. Germline V lookup: CDR1 LGHNT, CDR2 FRNRAP. In DNA, the CDR3 is TGTGCTAGTGGCCCGCAGGGAGGCTCCTACAATGAGCAGTTCTTC. It specifies CASGPQGGSYNEQFF.

V gene TRBV9 combines with J gene TRBJ2-3, with 14 bases matching TRBD2. Germline CDR1 reads SGDLS; CDR2 reads YYNGEE. The CDR3 is 17 residues long. Germline trimming cut 4 bases from V and 6 bases from J; bases unmatched to any gene: 10. DNA for the CDR3: TGTGCCAGCAGCCCTTCGATGACTAGCGGGGGGGCGGATACGCAGTATTTT. It specifies CASSPSMTSGGADTQYF.

V is TRBV2 and J is TRBJ2-7, with no clear D. V shed 3 bases and J shed 7 bases, with 13 bases lying between them. This CDR3 is 13 amino acids long. Germline-derived CDR1 and CDR2 are SNHLY and FYNNEI. The CDR3 protein is CASSELTYWEQYV. CDR3 sequence (DNA): TGTGCCAGCAGTGAGCTGACATATTGGGAGCAGTACGTC.

The chain couples TRBV6-5 to TRBJ1-4; 11 positions agree with TRBD1. This CDR3 has 14 amino acids. Germline assignment: CDR1 MNHEY and CDR2 SVGAGI. The V and J ends lost 6 bases and 6 bases, in that order; junction bases with no gene match: 3. The CDR3 sequence is CASSLGQGDEKLFF. The CDR3 region has the DNA TGTGCCAGCAGCTTGGGACAGGGGGATGAAAAACTGTTTTTT.

Details on this clone: One junction end disagrees with the germline gene, perhaps due to a read error. The V and J genes are TRBV18 and TRBJ1-3, with D possibly being TRBD1 (6 bases). Germline CDR1 is KGHSH and CDR2 is LQKENI. The CDR3 consists of 16 residues. CDR3 residues: CASSAVQGIIGDTIYF. CDR3 DNA sequence: TGTGCCAGCTCAGCAGTTCAGGGGATCATTGGAGACACCATATATTTT.

The rearrangement links TRBV6-5 to TRBJ1-1; a possible D gene is TRBD1 (5 bases). Germline V gene lookup returns CDR1 MNHEY and CDR2 SVGAGI. This CDR3 is built from 15 residues. Trimming removed 6 bases at V and 4 bases at J, with 18 bases between. The CDR3 is CASSYLRGKSTEAFF. Here the CDR3 DNA reads TGTGCCAGCAGCTACCTTAGGGGTAAGAGCACTGAAGCTTTCTTT.

This chain links TRBV11-3 with TRBJ1-1; TRBD1 matches at 7 bases. Looked up from germline, CDR1 is SGHNT and CDR2 is YENEEA. CDR3 length equals 16 residues. The V segment lost 4 bases and the J segment 0 bases; nucleotides outside the gene matches: 8. Here the CDR3 DNA reads TGTGCCAGCAGCTCAGGGACAGTGAATATGAACACTGAAGCTTTCTTT. Translated: CASSSGTVNMNTEAFF.

J is TRBJ1-2 and V is TRBV4-1; D is possibly TRBD1 (5 bases). Germline V gene data show CDR1 as MGHRA and CDR2 as YSYEKL. This CDR3 has 18 amino acids. Between the trimmed V and J ends, which lost 0 bases and 4 bases, there was a span of 21 bases. The CDR3 coding sequence is TGCGCCAGCAGCCAAGATCCCCGGGGGACCCGAGGTGGCTATGGCTACACCTTC. Translated: CASSQDPRGTRGGYGYTF.

The rearrangement joins TRBV3-1 (or the pseudogene TRBV3-2) to TRBJ1-2, with 7 bases that match TRBD1. V was clipped by 3 bases and J by 2 bases; unmatched bases: 3. CDR1 and CDR2 (germline): LGHDT, YNNKEL (reference sequence). The CDR3 has 14 residues. The CDR3 DNA sequence: TGTGCCAGCAGCCACCAGGGGGTGAACTATGGCTACACCTTC. Its protein is CASSHQGVNYGYTF.

This clone came up once. The chain has TRBV9 and TRBJ1-6, with 7 bases matching TRBD1. The V and J ends lost 0 bases and 8 bases, in that order; junction bases with no gene match: 8. The CDR3 loop spans 16 amino acids. The germline gives CDR1 SGDLS, CDR2 YYNGEE. The CDR3, as DNA: TGTGCCAGCAGCGTAGCAGGGCGACAGGGAGATTCACCCCTCCACTTT. It codes for CASSVAGRQGDSPLHF.

In its sample, this clone was seen a few times. Here the CDR3 DNA reads TGCGCCAGCAGCCAATCCGGGACCGCGGGGTACAATGAGCAGTTCTTC. The encoded protein is CASSQSGTAGYNEQFF. J is TRBJ2-1 and V is TRBV4-1; TRBD2 might be the D (6 bases). The CDR3 extends over 16 amino acids. Deletions cut 2 bases from V and 4 bases from J, with 15 bases between. Per the germline V gene, CDR1 is MGHRA and CDR2 is YSYEKL.

This clone is a singleton in its sample. The chain combines TRBV14 with TRBJ2-3; TRBD2 matches at 9 bases. CDR3 length: 17 amino acids. CDR1 and CDR2 (germline): SGHDN, FVKESK. Losses at the gene ends were 4 bases for V and 0 bases for J; bases not matched to a gene: 8. The CDR3 coding sequence is TGTGCCAGCAGCCCGTTTAGCGGGGGAGGGAGCACAGATACGCAGTATTTT. This gives the protein CASSPFSGGGSTDTQYF.

This chain links TRBV5-8 with TRBJ1-2, with a possible D match to TRBD1 (6 bases). CDR3 size: 14 residues. The V end was cut by 5 bases, the J end by 7 bases, with 18 bases between. Germline CDR1 and CDR2: SGHTS and YDEGEE. For the CDR3, the DNA is TGTGCCAGCAGTCAATTTTACAGGGAAGGTGGCTACACCTTC. Protein product: CASSQFYREGGYTF.

The V call is TRBV2, the J call TRBJ1-2; 9 bases line up with TRBD1. This CDR3 spans 15 amino acids. In germline, CDR1 is SNHLY, CDR2 FYNNEI. Trimming at V came to 4 bases and at J to 4 bases, leaving 7 bases not matched to a gene. Here the CDR3 DNA reads TGTGCCAGCAGTGGCCTCACAGGGGGCCGCTATGGCTACACCTTC. It specifies CASSGLTGGRYGYTF.